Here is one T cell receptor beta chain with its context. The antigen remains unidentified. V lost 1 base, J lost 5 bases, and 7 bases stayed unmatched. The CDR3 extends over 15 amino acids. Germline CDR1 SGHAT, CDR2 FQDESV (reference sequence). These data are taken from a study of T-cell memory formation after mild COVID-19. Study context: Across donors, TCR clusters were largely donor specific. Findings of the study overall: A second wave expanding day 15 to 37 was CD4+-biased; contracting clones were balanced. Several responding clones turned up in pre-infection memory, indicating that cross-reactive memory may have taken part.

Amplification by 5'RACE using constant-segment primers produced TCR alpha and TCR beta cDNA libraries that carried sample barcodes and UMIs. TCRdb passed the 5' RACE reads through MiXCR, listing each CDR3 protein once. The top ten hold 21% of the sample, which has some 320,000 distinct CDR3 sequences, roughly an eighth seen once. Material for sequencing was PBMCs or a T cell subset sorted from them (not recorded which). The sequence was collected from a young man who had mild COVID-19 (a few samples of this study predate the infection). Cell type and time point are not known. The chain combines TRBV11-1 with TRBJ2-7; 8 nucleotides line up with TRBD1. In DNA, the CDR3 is TGTGCCAGCAGCTTAGGGACAGGGATAGGTGACGAGCAGTACGTC. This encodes CASSLGTGIGDEQYV.